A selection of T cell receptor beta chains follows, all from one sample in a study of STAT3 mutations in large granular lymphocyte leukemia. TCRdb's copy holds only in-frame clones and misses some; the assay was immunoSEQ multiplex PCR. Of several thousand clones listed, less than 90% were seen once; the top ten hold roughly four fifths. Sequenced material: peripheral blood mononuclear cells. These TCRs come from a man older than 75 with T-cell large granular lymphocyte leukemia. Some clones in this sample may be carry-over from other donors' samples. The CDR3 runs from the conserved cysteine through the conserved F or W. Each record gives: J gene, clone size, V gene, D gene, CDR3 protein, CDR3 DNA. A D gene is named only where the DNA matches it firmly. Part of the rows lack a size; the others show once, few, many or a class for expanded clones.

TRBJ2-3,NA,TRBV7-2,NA,CASSPFLSVDTQYF,TGTGCCAGCAGCCCTTTCTTGAGCGTGGATACGCAGTATTTT
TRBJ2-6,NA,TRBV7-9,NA,CASSLGGRANVLTF,TGTGCCAGCAGCTTAGGGGGGAGGGCCAACGTCCTGACTTTC
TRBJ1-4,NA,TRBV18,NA,CASSSRGRPTNEKLFF,TGTGCCAGCTCCTCGCGTGGACGGCCAACTAATGAAAAACTGTTTTTT
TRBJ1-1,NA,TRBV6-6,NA,CASTRQANTEAFF,TGTGCCAGCACCAGACAGGCGAACACTGAAGCTTTCTTT
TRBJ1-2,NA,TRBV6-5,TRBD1,CASHRGSWANYGYTF,TGTGCCAGCCACAGGGGAAGTTGGGCTAACTATGGCTACACCTTC
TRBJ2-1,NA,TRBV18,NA,CASSPLPGNEQFF,TGTGCCAGCTCCCCACTCCCGGGGAATGAGCAGTTCTTC
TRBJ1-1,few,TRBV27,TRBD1,CATTEGQEAFF,TGTGCCACCACCGAGGGACAGGAAGCTTTCTTT
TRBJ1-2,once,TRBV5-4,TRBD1,CASQTGADYGYTF,TGTGCCAGCCAGACAGGGGCTGACTATGGCTACACCTTC
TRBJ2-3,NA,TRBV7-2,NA,CASSLAYDVGGRSIDTQYF,TGTGCCAGCAGCTTAGCGTATGATGTCGGGGGGCGTTCGATAGATACGCAGTATTTT
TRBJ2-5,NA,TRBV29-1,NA,CSVDYREVQETQYF,TGCAGCGTTGATTATCGGGAAGTCCAAGAGACCCAGTACTTC
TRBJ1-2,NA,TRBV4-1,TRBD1,CASSQAPTGYYGYTF,TGCGCCAGCAGCCAAGCCCCGACAGGGTACTATGGCTACACCTTC
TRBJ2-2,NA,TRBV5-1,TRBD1,CASSPGQGALNTGELFF,TGCGCCAGCAGCCCCGGACAGGGCGCCCTGAACACCGGGGAGCTGTTTTTT
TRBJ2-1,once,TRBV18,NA,CASSPLRQTNYNEQFF,TGTGCCAGCTCACCACTGCGTCAGACCAACTACAATGAGCAGTTCTTC
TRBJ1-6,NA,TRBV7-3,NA,CASSLLGGRGFNSPLHF,TGTGCCAGCAGCTTACTCGGGGGAAGGGGGTTTAATTCACCCCTCCACTTT
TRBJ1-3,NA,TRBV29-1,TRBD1,CSVAGDRVTGNTIYF,TGCAGCGTTGCAGGGGACAGGGTCACTGGAAACACCATATATTTT
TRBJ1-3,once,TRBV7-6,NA,CASSLGLVETGNTIYF,TGTGCCAGCAGCTTAGGACTGGTCGAGACGGGAAACACCATATATTTT
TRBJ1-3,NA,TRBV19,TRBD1,CASSRTGPASGNTIYF,TGTGCCAGTAGTAGGACAGGGCCGGCCTCTGGAAACACCATATATTTT
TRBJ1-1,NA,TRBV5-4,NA,CASSLLDSHTEAFF,TGTGCCAGCAGTCTTCTGGACAGTCACACTGAAGCTTTCTTT
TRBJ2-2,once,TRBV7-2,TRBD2,CASSSQVPGLAGETGELFF,TGTGCCAGCAGCTCCCAAGTCCCGGGACTAGCGGGGGAAACCGGGGAGCTGTTTTTT
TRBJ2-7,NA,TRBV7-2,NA,CASSLVSGGATYEQYF,TGTGCCAGCAGCTTAGTTTCCGGTGGGGCAACCTACGAGCAGTACTTC
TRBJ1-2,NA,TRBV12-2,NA,CASRLEQGSDLNYGYTF,TGTGCAAGTCGCTTAGAACAGGGCAGCGATCTCAACTATGGCTACACCTTC
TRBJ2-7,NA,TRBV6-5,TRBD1,CASSYLQGSHEQYF,TGTGCCAGCAGTTACTTACAGGGGTCCCACGAGCAGTACTTC
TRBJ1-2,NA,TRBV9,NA,CASSGWGTNYGYTF,TGTGCCAGCAGCGGTTGGGGAACTAACTATGGCTACACCTTC
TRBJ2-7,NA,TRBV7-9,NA,CASSPTSYEQYF,TGTGCCAGCAGCCCAACCTCCTACGAGCAGTACTTC
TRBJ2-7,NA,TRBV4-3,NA,CASSQAREYEQYF,TGCGCCAGCAGCCAAGCCAGGGAATACGAGCAGTACTTC
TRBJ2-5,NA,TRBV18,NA,CASSPYGETQYF,TGTGCCAGCTCACCATACGGAGAGACCCAGTACTTC
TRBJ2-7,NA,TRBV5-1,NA,CASSSGWAAAPGIEQYF,TGCGCCAGCAGCTCGGGGTGGGCAGCGGCCCCGGGGATAGAGCAGTACTTC
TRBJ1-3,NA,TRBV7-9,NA,CASSLTGSTENTIYF,TGTGCCAGCAGCTTAACCGGGTCAACCGAGAACACCATATATTTT
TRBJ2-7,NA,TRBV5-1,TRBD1,CASSSDREEQYF,TGCGCCAGCAGCTCCGACAGGGAGGAGCAGTACTTC
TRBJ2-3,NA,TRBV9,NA,CASSVGTHDSTDTQYF,TGTGCCAGCAGCGTAGGGACACACGATAGCACAGATACGCAGTATTTT
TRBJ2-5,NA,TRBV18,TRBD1,CASSPPTGGGETQYF,TGTGCCAGCTCACCCCCGACAGGGGGCGGGGAGACCCAGTACTTC
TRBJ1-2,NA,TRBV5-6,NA,CASSLVVGDYGYTF,TGTGCCAGCAGCTTGGTGGTTGGAGACTATGGCTACACCTTC
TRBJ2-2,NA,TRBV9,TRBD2,CASSEAGLAGGGELFF,TGTGCCAGCAGCGAGGCGGGACTAGCGGGCGGCGGGGAGCTGTTTTTT
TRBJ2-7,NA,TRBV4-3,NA,CASSQAGGPYEQYF,TGCGCCAGCAGCCAAGCCGGGGGACCCTACGAGCAGTACTTC
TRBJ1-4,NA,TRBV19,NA,CASSEAGREKLFF,TGTGCCAGTAGCGAGGCTGGGAGGGAAAAACTGTTTTTT
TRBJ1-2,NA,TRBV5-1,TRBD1,CASSLSDRGDGYTF,TGCGCCAGCAGCTTGTCCGACAGGGGCGATGGCTACACCTTC
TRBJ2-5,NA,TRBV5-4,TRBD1,CASSLGDRGYQETQYF,TGTGCCAGCAGCTTGGGGGACAGGGGATACCAAGAGACCCAGTACTTC
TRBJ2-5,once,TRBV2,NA,CASRTDSNQETQYF,TGTGCCAGCAGGACAGATAGTAACCAAGAGACCCAGTACTTC
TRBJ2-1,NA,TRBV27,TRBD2,CASSLVSGGTSPGEQFF,TGTGCCAGCAGTTTAGTTAGCGGGGGCACCTCCCCCGGTGAGCAGTTCTTC
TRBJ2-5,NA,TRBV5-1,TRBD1,CASSLGQGAQETQYF,TGCGCCAGCAGCTTGGGACAGGGGGCCCAAGAGACCCAGTACTTC
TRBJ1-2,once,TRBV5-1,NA,CASSLSGAAYGYTF,TGCGCCAGCAGCTTATCTGGAGCGGCCTATGGCTACACCTTC
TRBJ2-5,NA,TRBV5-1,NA,CASSLFSRPQETQYF,TGCGCCAGCAGCTTGTTCAGCAGGCCACAAGAGACCCAGTACTTC
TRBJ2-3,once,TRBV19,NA,CASSTGTRTQYF,TGTGCCAGTAGTACCGGGACGCGTACGCAGTATTTT
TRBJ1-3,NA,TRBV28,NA,CASSFRGGNTIYF,TGTGCCAGCAGTTTCAGGGGTGGAAACACCATATATTTT
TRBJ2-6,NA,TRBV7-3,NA,CASSSRRTSGANVLTF,TGTGCCAGCAGCTCGCGTCGGACCTCTGGGGCCAACGTCCTGACTTTC
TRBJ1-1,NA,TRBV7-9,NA,CASSLWGEDTEAFF,TGTGCCAGCAGCTTGTGGGGAGAGGACACTGAAGCTTTCTTT
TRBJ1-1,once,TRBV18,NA,CASSRQTNTEAFF,TGTGCCAGCTCAAGGCAGACGAACACTGAAGCTTTCTTT
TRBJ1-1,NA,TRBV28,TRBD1,CASSLGTVNGEAFF,TGTGCCAGCAGTTTAGGGACAGTGAACGGTGAAGCTTTCTTT
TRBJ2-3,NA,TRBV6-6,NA,CASTPSGGDTQYF,TGTGCCAGCACGCCCTCGGGCGGGGATACGCAGTATTTT
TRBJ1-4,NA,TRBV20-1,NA,CSARMTDQLFF,TGCAGTGCTAGAATGACAGACCAACTGTTTTTT
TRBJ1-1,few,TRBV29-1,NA,CSVDLGNTEAFF,TGCAGCGTTGATCTCGGGAACACTGAAGCTTTCTTT